Listed here are 6 T cell receptor beta chains from one sample, sequenced in a study of CD4 T cells in relation to SARS-CoV-2 and coronaviruses. These receptors lack a known antigen. The protocol was immunoSEQ multiplex PCR, while the TCRdb copy is restricted to in-frame clones and leaves out a portion. The sample lists approximately 41,000 clones; under 80% were seen once. Sequenced sample: memory CD4+ T cells from PBMCs, cultured in vitro. The receptors were sampled from an adult with COVID-19.

This clone was seen a single time. This chain links TRBV18 with TRBJ2-4; 7 bases are shared with TRBD1. Germline-derived CDR1 and CDR2 are KGHSH and LQKENI. V trimming: 6 bases; J trimming: 8 bases; junction bases outside the gene matches: 10. CDR3 length: 14 amino acids. The CDR3 here is CASSPPPTGHIQYF. The CDR3 DNA sequence: TGTGCCAGCTCCCCCCCTCCGACAGGGCACATTCAGTACTTC.

This clone was counted a few times. This sequence joins TRBV4-2 and TRBJ1-5, with D unresolved. The V end lost 0 bases, the J end lost 11 bases, and 23 bases lay between the germline ends. The CDR3 spans 17 residues. From germline, CDR1 is LGHNA and CDR2 YNFKEQ. CDR3 in DNA: TGTGCCAGCAGCCAAGATCTGATTTATATGGGTACAAGGGCCCAGCATTTT. Translation: CASSQDLIYMGTRAQHF.

V gene TRBV3-1 (or the pseudogene TRBV3-2) combines with J gene TRBJ2-1, with unresolved D. Trimming left V 4 bases short and J 5 bases short, with 6 bases between. CDR3 length: 12 amino acids. Germline-derived CDR1 and CDR2 are LGHDT and YNNKEL (reference sequence). The CDR3 protein is CASSLPNNEQFF. CDR3 sequence (DNA): TGTGCCAGCAGCCTCCCCAACAATGAGCAGTTCTTC.

As regards this clone: Compared with germline, one end of the junction differs, possibly owing to a read error. The J gene is TRBJ2-3, the V gene TRBV7-7; D perhaps matches TRBD1 (5 bases). The CDR3 length is 13 residues. Per the germline V gene, CDR1 is SSHAT and CDR2 is FNYEAQ (reference sequence). The CDR3: CASSRDREDTQYF. The CDR3 DNA reads TGTGCTAGCAGCCGCGACAGAGAAGATACGCAGTATTTT.

This chain connects TRBV12-3 or TRBV12-4 to TRBJ2-1, with TRBD2 identical over 7 bases. The CDR3 totals 12 residues. J gave up 8 bases and V 5 bases, and 3 bases lay outside the gene matches. CDR3 loop: CASSLRGDEQFF. Here the CDR3 DNA reads TGTGCCAGCAGTCTACGGGGGGATGAGCAGTTCTTC.

This chain links TRBV18 with TRBJ1-3; D may be TRBD1 (6 bases). This CDR3 comprises 15 residues. Trimming took 1 base from V and 0 from J, leaving 7 bases between them. CDR1 is KGHSH and CDR2 is LQKENI in the germline V gene. The chain's CDR3 is CASSPRTDSGNTIYF. CDR3 sequence (DNA): TGTGCCAGCTCACCACGGACAGACTCTGGAAACACCATATATTTT.